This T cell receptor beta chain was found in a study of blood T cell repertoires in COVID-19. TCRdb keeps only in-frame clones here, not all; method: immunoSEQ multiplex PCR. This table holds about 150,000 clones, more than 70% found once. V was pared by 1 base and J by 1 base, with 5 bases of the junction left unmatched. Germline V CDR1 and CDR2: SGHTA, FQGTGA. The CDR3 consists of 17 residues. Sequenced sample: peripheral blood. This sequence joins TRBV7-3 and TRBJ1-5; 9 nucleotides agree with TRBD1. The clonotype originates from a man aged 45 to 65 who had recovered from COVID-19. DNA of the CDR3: TGTGCCAGCAGCTTAATACAGGGGGCGGGGAGCAATCAGCCCCAGCATTTT. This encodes CASSLIQGAGSNQPQHF.